This is a list of T cell receptor beta chains from one sample in a study of STAT3 mutations in large granular lymphocyte leukemia. Repertoires were generated with immunoSEQ multiplex PCR, while TCRdb's copy carries only in-frame clones and drops some. The table records 25,000 to 30,000 clones, 60% to 85% of them present only once. The sequenced sample consisted of peripheral blood mononuclear cells. These receptors all stem from a woman in her forties or fifties with T-cell large granular lymphocyte leukemia. Some clones in this sample may be carry-over from other donors' samples. Both conserved end residues are trimmed from each CDR3.

v_gene	len	j_gene	CDR3aa
TRBV7-9	14	TRBJ2-2	ASRDGYRGNTGELF
TRBV12-5	11	TRBJ2-7	ASGSAWADEQY
TRBV30	10	TRBJ1-5	AWKKGPQPQH
TRBV6-1	14	TRBJ2-3	ASSEVVRGWTDTQY
TRBV28	15	TRBJ1-2	ASSLSPDEDIYYGYT
TRBV6-5	11	TRBJ1-1	ASRTVRNTEAF
TRBV30	12	TRBJ1-5	AWSVQGGNQPQH
TRBV12-5	11	TRBJ1-2	ASGLVRRPRYT
TRBV7-2	14	TRBJ1-4	ASSLVGTGGNEKLF
TRBV28	11	TRBJ2-2	ASRGTNTGELF
TRBV30	11	TRBJ1-1	AWSVRPGTEAF
TRBV5-1	13	TRBJ2-7	ASSLSSGSPYEQY
TRBV7-2	13	TRBJ2-7	ASSLWAGSSYEQY
TRBV29-1	10	TRBJ2-3	SVGQGGDTQY
TRBV4-1	11	TRBJ2-1	ASSQDYTREQF
TRBV5-4	11	TRBJ2-5	ASSRDSDGTQY
TRBV23-1	16	TRBJ2-2	ASSHTSSGASNTGELF
TRBV29-1	9	TRBJ2-1	SVEGLIGQF
TRBV6-6	12	TRBJ2-1	ASSLAGGRREQF
TRBV30	11	TRBJ1-4	ALSGQANEKLF
TRBV18	16	TRBJ1-5	ASSLLPPGQGYDQPQH
TRBV27	11	TRBJ2-7	ASSPTSSYEQY
TRBV5-1	13	TRBJ1-2	ASSLGNAVGYGYT